Following are 20 T cell receptor beta chains from one sample sequenced in a study of regulatory T cells in long-lasting Graves disease. HTBI primers from iRepertoire and Arm-PCR of CDR3 regions yielded the TCR beta libraries. Each CDR3 protein is one row after TCRdb ran MiXCR on the multiplex PCR reads. The sample holds some 420,000 distinct CDR3 sequences, about 20% seen once. The time point denotes: persistent/refractory GD, antithyroid drugs over 5 years with positive TRAb. Following extraction of RNA from PBMCs, that RNA was used to make the TCR library. The input for sequencing was peripheral blood mononuclear cells (PBMCs), taken when the disease was refractory, from a patient treated with antithyroid drugs. These receptors all come from a female donor with Graves disease.

This clonotype has more than one count but fewer than ten. Since a much larger clone is just one base distant, this may be a read error. J is TRBJ1-4 and V is TRBV11-3; 9 bases agree with TRBD1. The CDR3 loop spans 14 amino acids. Germline lookup yields CDR1 SGHNT and CDR2 YENEEA. CDR3 bases: TGTACCAGCAGCCGACAGGGGGCTAATGAAAAACTGTTTTTT. Translated, it gives CTSSRQGANEKLFF.

This clonotype was counted between two and nine times. The germline gene is not matched at one end of the junction; a read error may be the cause. The chain uses TRBV6-2 or TRBV6-3 and TRBJ2-4; 11 nucleotides agree with TRBD1. The CDR3 extends over 15 amino acids. Germline V gives CDR1 MNHEY, CDR2 SVGEGT. The CDR3 DNA reads as TGTGCCAGCAGTCCGGCCGGGACAGGGGGAAGGTCCTCAGTCTTC. It encodes CASSPAGTGGRSSVF.

In its sample, this clonotype was seen a few times. Given a much more abundant clone one base away, this may be a read error. V usage is TRBV28 and J usage is TRBJ2-2; no reliable D call. V shed 5 bases and J shed 6 bases, with 13 bases lying between them. The CDR3 has 14 residues. Germline V CDR1 and CDR2: MDHEN, SYDVKM. The CDR3 DNA reads TGTGCCAGCAGTAATCAAGGACGGGCCGGGGAGCTGTTTTTT. Protein: CASSNQGRAGELFF.

This clonotype was detected ten times or more. The chain uses TRBV7-2 and TRBJ1-5; D possibly corresponds to TRBD1 (5 bases). Germline V gene lookup returns CDR1 SGHTA and CDR2 FQGNSA. This CDR3 comprises 16 residues. The V end was cut by 0 bases, the J end by 1 base, with 10 bases between. DNA of the CDR3: TGTGCCAGCAGCTTAGCAGGGGCGGGCAGCAATCAGCCCCAGCATTTT. Translating it yields CASSLAGAGSNQPQHF.

This chain joins TRBV29-1 and TRBJ1-3; D unresolved. The CDR3 totals 14 residues. V was shortened by 5 bases and J by 0 bases, with 11 bases between the two germline ends. From germline, CDR1 is SQVTM and CDR2 ANQGSEA. CDR3 coding DNA: TGCAGCGTTATGTACCCTGGCTCTGGAAACACCATATATTTT. Translating gives CSVMYPGSGNTIYF.

This clonotype was detected a few times. The J gene is TRBJ2-1, the V gene TRBV29-1; TRBD1 agrees at 7 bases. The CDR3 is 14 amino acids. V trimming: 4 bases; J trimming: 6 bases; junction bases outside the gene matches: 9. Germline lookup yields CDR1 SQVTM and CDR2 ANQGSEA. The CDR3, as DNA: TGCAGCGTTGTGCGGACAGGCGTTCGCAATGAGCAGTTCTTC. Residues: CSVVRTGVRNEQFF.

This clonotype was picked up many times. This rearrangement joins TRBV28 to TRBJ1-4; the D is unclear. This CDR3 spans 13 amino acids. With 8 bases removed from V and 11 bases from J, the gap between germline ends came to 18 bases. Germline lookup yields CDR1 MDHEN and CDR2 SYDVKM. CDR3 protein: CASCRPTGDKLFF. As DNA, the CDR3 is TGTGCCAGCTGTAGACCAACGGGTGACAAACTGTTTTTT.

The rearrangement joins TRBV20-1 to TRBJ2-7, with a tentative D call TRBD2 (7 bases). This CDR3 region has 15 residues. Trimming shortened V by 3 bases and J by 4 bases, and 19 bases separated the two germline ends. Germline CDR1 reads DFQATT; CDR2 reads SNEGSKA (reference sequence). The CDR3 sequence: CSARLMRGGGYEQYF. In DNA, the CDR3 is TGCAGTGCTAGGTTAATGAGGGGGGGCGGATACGAGCAGTACTTC.

This sequence joins TRBV3-1 and TRBJ2-1; D is uncertain. Trimming took off 0 bases at V and 14 bases at J, with 20 bases between the two ends. Germline V gives CDR1 LGHDT, CDR2 YNNKEL (reference sequence). The CDR3 sequence is 15 residues long. CDR3 coding DNA: TGTGCCAGCAGCCAAGAGTTGGGCCCTTGGCCTTCAAAGTTCTTC. Protein: CASSQELGPWPSKFF.

The V call is TRBV20-1, the J call TRBJ1-2; 9 nucleotides match TRBD1. This CDR3 is 14 amino acids long. Germline CDR1 DFQATT, CDR2 SNEGSKA (reference sequence). V shed 0 bases, J shed 4 bases, and the junction held 3 bases outside the gene matches. CDR3 loop: CSARETGGVYGYTF. The CDR3 region has the DNA TGCAGTGCTAGAGAGACAGGGGGTGTCTATGGCTACACCTTC.

The chain uses TRBV28 and TRBJ1-1; D not certain. CDR3 size: 15 residues. V was cut by 6 bases and J by 3 bases, with 17 bases left in between. Germline lookup yields CDR1 MDHEN and CDR2 SYDVKM. The CDR3 here is CASRSPAVLDTEAFF. CDR3 bases: TGTGCCAGCAGGTCCCCGGCAGTTTTGGACACTGAAGCTTTCTTT. Using reference TRBV28 and TRBJ1-1 for the parts outside the CDR3, the full variable domain is DVKVTQSSRYLVKRTGEKVFLECVQDMDHENMFWYRQDPGLGLRLIYFSYDVKMKEKGDIPEGYSVSREKKERFSLILESASTNQTSMYLCASRSPAVLDTEAFFGQGTRLTVV.

This clonotype appeared a few times. V and J are TRBV20-1 and TRBJ1-2, with 8 bases fitting TRBD1. CDR3 size: 13 residues. V lost 3 bases, J lost 4 bases, and 4 bases stayed unmatched. Germline-derived CDR1 and CDR2 are DFQATT and SNEGSKA (reference sequence). CDR3 in amino acids: CSARWTGTYGYTF. For the CDR3, the DNA is TGCAGTGCTAGGTGGACAGGGACCTATGGCTACACCTTC.

Ten or more counts support this clonotype. The J gene is TRBJ2-7, the V gene TRBV2, with TRBD2 as a possible D gene (6 bases). V lost 7 bases, J lost 3 bases, and 19 bases lay in between. CDR1 and CDR2 (germline): SNHLY, FYNNEI. The CDR3 has 15 amino acids. CDR3 nucleotides: TGTGCCAGCATCCCAGGGCGCGGGATCGACTACGAGCAGTACTTC. Its translation is CASIPGRGIDYEQYF. The full variable domain, rest sourced from reference TRBV2 and TRBJ2-7, is EPEVTQTPSHQVTQMGQEVILRCVPISNHLYFYWYRQILGQKVEFLVSFYNNEISEKSEIFDDQFSVERPDGSNFTLKIRSTKLEDSAMYFCASIPGRGIDYEQYFGPGTRLTVT.

At least ten counts were recorded for this clonotype. The chain joins TRBV28 to TRBJ1-2; maybe TRBD1 (5 bases). The V end lost 2 bases, the J end lost 4 bases, and 14 bases lay between the germline ends. Germline V CDR1 and CDR2: MDHEN, SYDVKM. The length of the CDR3 is 15 residues. CDR3 sequence: CASSLEPGRTYGYTF. CDR3 DNA: TGTGCCAGCAGTTTAGAGCCAGGGAGGACCTATGGCTACACCTTC.

The chain uses TRBV20-1 and TRBJ1-1, with D tentatively TRBD1 (5 bases). V lost 3 bases and J 0 bases, leaving 17 bases between the germline ends. The CDR3 is 16 amino acids. Germline V gives CDR1 DFQATT, CDR2 SNEGSKA (reference sequence). The CDR3 bases are TGCAGTGCTAGGAACGCCGACAGACATATGAACACTGAAGCTTTCTTT. Amino acids: CSARNADRHMNTEAFF.

This clonotype appeared a few times. This sequence joins TRBV18 and TRBJ1-4, with D unresolved. V was pared by 0 bases and J by 4 bases, with 6 bases between. The CDR3 has 14 residues. Germline assignment: CDR1 KGHSH and CDR2 LQKENI. The CDR3 DNA is TGTGCCAGCTCACCACCAACAGATAATGAAAAACTGTTTTTT. Translated, it gives CASSPPTDNEKLFF.

This clonotype was observed at least ten times. V and J are TRBV28 and TRBJ1-1; 8 bases are shared with TRBD1. The CDR3 is 15 amino acids. With V trimmed by 6 bases and J by 1 base, 7 bases remained unmatched. The germline gives CDR1 MDHEN, CDR2 SYDVKM. The DNA of the CDR3 is TGTGCCAGCAGCTTAGGTGACAGGGGGAACACTGAAGCTTTCTTT. It translates to CASSLGDRGNTEAFF.

This clonotype has a count of ten or more. V is TRBV20-1 and J is TRBJ2-7, with D unclear. CDR1 and CDR2 from the germline V gene are DFQATT and SNEGSKA (reference sequence). Trimming pared 4 bases from V and 3 bases from J, leaving 10 bases between. This CDR3 comprises 12 residues. The DNA of the CDR3 is TGCAGTGCTAACGGAAGGTTCTACGAGCAGTACTTC. Translating gives CSANGRFYEQYF.

This clonotype appeared many times. This sequence joins TRBV6-2 or TRBV6-3 and TRBJ1-2; D is unresolved. With 2 bases removed from V and 8 bases from J, the gap between germline ends came to 15 bases. Germline CDR1 MNHEY, CDR2 SVGEGT. The CDR3 length is 14 residues. The CDR3 spells CASSYPTNPEGYTF. In nucleotides, the CDR3 is TGTGCCAGCAGTTACCCGACAAATCCAGAAGGCTACACCTTC.

The V call is TRBV11-2, the J call TRBJ2-3, with a possible D match to TRBD2 (6 bases). Per germline, CDR1 SGHAT and CDR2 FQNNGV. V lost 1 base and J 1 base, leaving 12 bases between the germline ends. The CDR3 has 16 residues. In DNA, the CDR3 is TGTGCCAGCAGCTTAGGCGGAGGGATGCGCACAGATACGCAGTATTTT. It is translated as CASSLGGGMRTDTQYF. Full variable domain (rest looked up from reference TRBV11-2 and TRBJ2-3): EAGVAQSPRYKIIEKRQSVAFWCNPISGHATLYWYQQILGQGPKLLIQFQNNGVVDDSQLPKDRFSAERLKGVDSTLKIQPAKLEDSAVYLCASSLGGGMRTDTQYFGPGTRLTVL.